The sequence of this T cell receptor beta chain was determined in a study of blood T cell repertoires in COVID-19 (dated by TCRdb to the early 2020s). Regarding the complete study: Samples covering the acute and convalescent phases of COVID-19 were provided by collaborators in the United States, Italy and Spain. Where HLA class I and class II types were available, the types were taken from metadata supplied by the sample provider, not from assay-based typing. Samples came from the ongoing ImmuneRACE study (first 160 participants) plus 1,254 subjects from 6 global collaborators. The sample metadata nearly always contained a de-identified subject ID, COVID-19 status, age in years and sex. Deeply sampled blood TCRbeta repertoires from subjects exposed to, actively infected with, or recovered from COVID-19 were included in the dataset. The repertoires were released in a freely available public database intended as a resource for research on the immune response to SARS-CoV-2. The prospective study material was composed of cDNA or gDNA derived from T cells, B-cell-depleted T cells, or PBMCs.

What the study reported, not specific to this receptor: The quantity of clinical and demographic metadata differed by source and by participant and was supplied without curation.

TCRbeta CDR3 regions were amplified from genomic DNA using the immunoSEQ Assay, a bias-controlled multiplex PCR. The paper's processing steps were these. Within the assay, amplification of reference gene primers was used to estimate how many nucleated cells each sample contained. Sequence reads were collapsed and filtered to measure the absolute abundance of every unique TCRbeta CDR3 rearrangement. For each sample, productive Simpson clonality was calculated as the square root of Simpson's diversity index across productive rearrangements. TCRdb stores this immuneACCESS table with in-frame sequences only. Part of the clones is absent; in the studies checked, under half of the shortfall reflects unresolved V genes, and no reason is known for the rest. V, J and clone size derive from that table, while D and trimming were established from the DNA sequence. In this sample the table shows roughly 86,000 clones, more than 75% of which occur a single time. In total, the top ten clones hold roughly a fifth of the sample.

Details on this clone: What antigen it recognizes has not been identified. The record has no base qualities; no much larger clone is one base away.

Whole blood was collected in K2EDTA tubes by collaborating institutions according to the institutions' own protocols. For TCRbeta analysis, collaborators shipped samples as frozen whole blood, isolated PBMCs, or DNA extracted from either of those sample types. From the cysteine through the phenylalanine, the CDR3 covers 15 amino acids. Here the CDR3 DNA is all that survives: 45 bases in frame from base 1. The germline V gene supplies CDR1 SGHRS and CDR2 YFSETQ. Trimmed from V: 4 bases; trimmed from J: 6 bases; junction bases lacking a gene match: 9. The receptor was derived from a human donor in a cohort sampled during active COVID-19. The rearrangement joined TRBV5-1 to TRBJ2-1, with 8 junctional bases fitting TRBD1. The sample was peripheral blood. The sequence in DNA is TGCGCCAGCAGCCATGGACAGGGACAGTCCAATGAGCAGTTCTTC. Translated, this gives CASSHGQGQSNEQFF. Beyond the CDR3, the reference TRBV5-1 and TRBJ2-1 genes provide the residues; the full variable domain reads: KAGVTQTPRYLIKTRGQQVTLSCSPISGHRSVSWYQQTPGQGLQFLFEYFSETQRNKGNFPGRFSGRQFSNSRSEMNVSTLELGDSALYLCASSHGQGQSNEQFFGPGTRLTVL.